One and the same sample provided the 22 T cell receptor beta chains below, sequenced in a study of T cell responses to AZD1222 COVID-19 vaccine. Produced via immunoSEQ multiplex PCR; TCRdb's table is partial and in-frame only. The table includes 110,000 to 150,000 clones, approximately 93% detected once. This specimen consisted of peripheral blood, obtained after recovery from COVID-19. Every receptor here comes from an adult who had recovered from COVID-19.

The sample holds one count of this clone. The chain couples TRBV29-1 to TRBJ2-5; D gene unclear. CDR1 is SQVTM and CDR2 is ANQGSEA in the germline V gene. The CDR3 sequence is 13 residues long. V gave up 6 bases and J gave up 4 bases, with 15 bases separating them. DNA for the CDR3: TGCAGCGTACCACCGCACGAGCGAGAGACCCAGTACTTC. Translating it yields CSVPPHERETQYF.

The genes are TRBV24-1 and TRBJ1-2; 9 nucleotides agree with TRBD1. After removal of 4 bases from V and 10 bases from J, the junction contained 6 bases not matched to a gene. Germline V gene sequence: CDR1 KGHDR, CDR2 SFDVKD. The CDR3 length is 13 residues. The CDR3 is CATSDGTGIDYTF. The CDR3 DNA follows: TGTGCCACCAGTGACGGGACAGGGATCGACTACACCTTC.

V gene TRBV6-5 combines with J gene TRBJ1-6; D ambiguous. Deletions cut 5 bases from V and 4 bases from J, with 9 bases between. This CDR3 region has 14 residues. The V gene's germline CDR1 is MNHEY and CDR2 SVGAGI. The CDR3 loop is CASSPRRYNSPLHF. CDR3 sequence (DNA): TGTGCCAGCAGTCCTCGACGATATAATTCACCCCTCCACTTT.

This clone is a singleton in its sample. V gene TRBV14 combines with J gene TRBJ2-1, with TRBD2 matching 9 bases. The CDR3 totals 21 residues. Germline-derived CDR1 and CDR2 are SGHDN and FVKESK. V was pared by 1 base and J by 9 bases, with 25 bases of the junction left unmatched. This chain's CDR3 is CASSQGEVGSGSLYRVSEQFF. The DNA for the CDR3 is TGTGCCAGCAGCCAAGGGGAGGTTGGTAGCGGGAGTTTATATCGGGTCAGTGAGCAGTTCTTC.

The chain combines TRBV27 with TRBJ2-1; 7 positions match TRBD1. The CDR3 covers 14 residues. After removal of 8 bases from V and 5 bases from J, the junction contained 9 bases not matched to a gene. CDR1 is MNHEY, CDR2 SMNVEV, per germline (reference sequence). The CDR3 coding sequence is TGTGCCAGCTCGTACAGGGGCAGGGACAATGAGCAGTTCTTC. This gives the protein CASSYRGRDNEQFF.

This clone was found a few times. The chain is built from TRBV28 and TRBJ2-4, with TRBD1 as a possible D gene (6 bases). Germline loops: CDR1 MDHEN, CDR2 SYDVKM. The germline V and J ends were trimmed by 4 bases and 0 bases, with 13 bases remaining between them. This CDR3 has 16 amino acids. CDR3 bases: TGTGCCAGCAGTTCGACAGGAAGTTTAGCCAAAAACATTCAGTACTTC. Protein sequence: CASSSTGSLAKNIQYF.

The genes are TRBV7-3 and TRBJ2-6; D is undetermined. CDR1 is SGHTA, CDR2 FQGTGA, per germline. This CDR3 contains 16 residues. V was trimmed by 4 bases and J by 0 bases, leaving 10 bases between them. CDR3 DNA: TGTGCCAGCAGCTCCAACCCTGGCTCTGGGGCCAACGTCCTGACTTTC. This translates into CASSSNPGSGANVLTF.

This clone was counted once. V gene TRBV20-1 combines with J gene TRBJ1-2, with TRBD1 as a possible D gene (5 bases). The CDR3 contains 12 residues. Germline CDR1 and CDR2: DFQATT and SNEGSKA (reference sequence). V lost 5 bases and J lost 2, with 9 bases in between. This CDR3 is CSARDSNYGYTF. CDR3 nucleotide sequence: TGCAGTGCTCGTGACAGCAACTATGGCTACACCTTC.

The V and J genes are TRBV19 and TRBJ2-2; the D gene is possibly TRBD2 (6 bases). V gave up 7 bases and J gave up 4 bases, with 16 bases separating them. Per the germline V gene, CDR1 is LNHDA and CDR2 is SQIVND (reference sequence). The CDR3 consists of 15 residues. The CDR3 DNA follows: TGTGCCAGTACCCCCCAACTAGCTCCCACCGGGGAGCTGTTTTTT. This gives the protein CASTPQLAPTGELFF.

This clone occurred many times. The chain employs TRBV6-1 and TRBJ1-2, with D possibly TRBD1 on 5 matching bases. Germline assignment: CDR1 MNHNS and CDR2 SASEGT. The CDR3 length is 16 residues. Trimming shortened V by 1 base and J by 0 bases, and 12 bases separated the two germline ends. In nucleotides, the CDR3 is TGTGCCAGCAGTGAAGAGTTAGGGGCCGCTAACTATGGCTACACCTTC. Its protein is CASSEELGAANYGYTF.

This clone is a singleton in its sample. The V gene is TRBV28, the J gene TRBJ2-7, with 8 positions matching TRBD1. Trimming at V came to 6 bases and at J to 5 bases, leaving 15 bases not matched to a gene. The CDR3 covers 16 residues. The germline V gene encodes CDR1 MDHEN and CDR2 SYDVKM. CDR3 sequence (DNA): TGTGCCAGCAGCCGGACAGGGTTTTTTTCCTACCACGAGCAGTACTTC. Amino acid sequence: CASSRTGFFSYHEQYF.

The rearrangement joins TRBV3-1 (or the pseudogene TRBV3-2) to TRBJ2-1; 9 positions match TRBD2. Per the germline V gene, CDR1 is LGHDT and CDR2 is YNNKEL (reference sequence). The junction had 2 bases not matched to a gene; V was cut back by 0 bases and J by 2 bases. The length of the CDR3 is 16 residues. This CDR3 reads CASSQEASGTYNEQFF. CDR3 sequence (DNA): TGTGCCAGCAGCCAAGAGGCTAGCGGGACCTACAATGAGCAGTTCTTC.

V gene TRBV2 combines with J gene TRBJ2-7; TRBD2 matches at 10 bases. V dropped 4 bases and J dropped 1; count of bases not matched to a gene: 4. The germline V gene encodes CDR1 SNHLY and CDR2 FYNNEI. This CDR3 spans 15 amino acids. The CDR3 is CASSVSGGKSYEQYF. Written as DNA, the CDR3 is TGTGCCAGCAGTGTTAGCGGGGGGAAGTCCTACGAGCAGTACTTC.

This rearrangement joins TRBV6-5 to TRBJ1-5; D is uncertain. Per germline, CDR1 MNHEY and CDR2 SVGAGI. The V gene lost 6 bases and the J gene lost 0 bases, with 12 bases spanning the gap. This CDR3 is 15 amino acids long. The CDR3: CASRPDIYSNQPQHF. The CDR3, as DNA: TGTGCCAGCAGACCTGACATCTATAGCAATCAGCCCCAGCATTTT.

This chain uses TRBV7-2 with TRBJ1-3; D not resolved. V was cut by 0 bases and J by 4 bases, with 10 bases left in between. The CDR3 length is 15 residues. Germline CDR1 is SGHTA and CDR2 is FQGNSA. Here the CDR3 DNA reads TGTGCCAGCAGCTTAGCCCTCCAGGCCGGAAACACCATATATTTT. This gives the protein CASSLALQAGNTIYF.

The chain has TRBV19 and TRBJ1-2; D uncertain. Germline CDR1 LNHDA, CDR2 SQIVND (reference sequence). Between the trimmed V and J ends, which lost 3 bases and 4 bases, there was a span of 9 bases. This CDR3 comprises 13 residues. This chain's CDR3 is CASSMGSPYGYTF. DNA of the CDR3: TGTGCCAGTAGTATGGGCAGTCCCTATGGCTACACCTTC.

V gene TRBV3-1 (or the pseudogene TRBV3-2) combines with J gene TRBJ1-1, with D maybe TRBD1 (5 bases). This CDR3 has 13 amino acids. CDR1 and CDR2 from the germline V gene are LGHDT and YNNKEL (reference sequence). Trimming took off 2 bases at V and 8 bases at J, with 12 bases between the two ends. The CDR3 loop is CASSQREQAEAFF. DNA for the CDR3: TGTGCCAGCAGCCAAAGAGAACAGGCCGAAGCTTTCTTT.

The chain joins TRBV2 to TRBJ1-1; TRBD1 might be the D (5 bases). The germline gives CDR1 SNHLY, CDR2 FYNNEI. V was cut by 6 bases and J by 0 bases, with 11 bases left in between. The CDR3 loop spans 14 amino acids. The CDR3 DNA is TGTGCCAGCAGAACGGGACTCGTGAACACTGAAGCTTTCTTT. It encodes CASRTGLVNTEAFF.

The chain joins TRBV2 to TRBJ2-7, with TRBD1 matching 8 bases. CDR1 is SNHLY, CDR2 FYNNEI, per germline. Trimming removed 3 bases from V and 5 bases from J; junction bases left unmatched: 6. This CDR3 has 14 amino acids. The CDR3 reads CASSDRTGMNEQYF. Here the CDR3 DNA reads TGTGCCAGCAGTGACCGGACAGGGATGAACGAGCAGTACTTC. The complete variable domain, with remaining parts taken from reference TRBV2 and TRBJ2-7, reads EPEVTQTPSHQVTQMGQEVILRCVPISNHLYFYWYRQILGQKVEFLVSFYNNEISEKSEIFDDQFSVERPDGSNFTLKIRSTKLEDSAMYFCASSDRTGMNEQYFGPGTRLTVT.

The V gene is TRBV7-9, the J gene TRBJ1-1; 9 bases align to TRBD1. The CDR3 spans 16 residues. The V segment lost 4 bases and the J segment 5 bases; nucleotides outside the gene matches: 11. Germline V gene lookup returns CDR1 SEHNR and CDR2 FQNEAQ (reference sequence). CDR3 nucleotides: TGTGCCAGCAGCTCAACGTGGGGACAGGGAAGGACTGAAGCTTTCTTT. Amino acids: CASSSTWGQGRTEAFF.

The gene calls are TRBV5-5 and TRBJ1-5, with D maybe TRBD1 (6 bases). The CDR3 totals 14 residues. The V and J ends lost 0 bases and 6 bases respectively, with 10 bases between them. The germline V gene encodes CDR1 SGHKS and CDR2 YYEKEE (reference sequence). The CDR3 protein is CASSLANRAQPQHF. DNA for the CDR3: TGTGCCAGCAGCTTGGCCAACAGGGCTCAGCCCCAGCATTTT.

The chain joins TRBV2 to TRBJ1-1; 7 bases are shared with TRBD1. The CDR3 covers 13 residues. From germline, CDR1 is SNHLY and CDR2 FYNNEI. J lost 11 bases, V lost 9 bases, and 15 bases had no gene match. In DNA form, the CDR3 reads TGTGCCAGAGGGTTCGACAGGGATTTGGGTGCTTTCTTT. Translating gives CARGFDRDLGAFF.